Listed here are 19 T cell receptor beta chains from one sample, sequenced in a study of Ad26.COV2.S vaccination and SARS-CoV-2 variants. Described treatment: some 20 received Ad26.COV2.S at low or high dose, single or two shots; roughly five received placebo; per-sample allocation not given. The samples were gathered on day 63 after the first injection of vaccine or placebo. Clones were sequenced by immunoSEQ multiplex PCR, and TCRdb holds only the in-frame ones, with some missing. The sample lists 440,000 or so clones; about 90% were seen once. Sample: peripheral blood, taken in a trial of Ad26.COV2.S vaccine versus placebo. The origin of the receptors is a person between 18 and 65 years old who received the Ad26.COV2.S COVID-19 vaccine or a placebo.

The CDR3 here is CATSGGGSEQYF. CDR3 sequence (DNA): TGTGCCACCTCTGGGGGGGGGTCCGAGCAGTACTTC. The rearrangement joins TRBV24-1 to TRBJ2-7, with TRBD2 matching over 7 bases. The CDR3 runs 12 residues. V shed 9 bases, J shed 6 bases, and the junction held 7 bases outside the gene matches. Germline assignment: CDR1 KGHDR and CDR2 SFDVKD.

As to this clone: Distinct nucleotide sequences in the sample also encode this CDR3. V gene TRBV11-2 combines with J gene TRBJ2-6; D gene ambiguous. Trimming stripped 1 base from V and 0 bases from J, with 4 bases between. CDR1 is SGHAT, CDR2 FQNNGV, per germline. This CDR3 spans 15 amino acids. In DNA form, the CDR3 reads TGTGCCAGCAGCTTAGGAAGCTCTGGGGCCAACGTCCTGACTTTC. Translating it yields CASSLGSSGANVLTF.

This chain uses TRBV30 with TRBJ2-2; D gene ambiguous. The CDR3 is made up of 11 amino acids. V was pared by 2 bases and J by 7 bases, with 5 bases between. The germline V gene encodes CDR1 GTSNPN and CDR2 SVGIG (reference sequence). This chain's CDR3 is CAWSPRGELFF. In nucleotides, the CDR3 is TGTGCCTGGAGTCCCCGCGGGGAGCTGTTTTTT.

The chain uses TRBV13 and TRBJ2-7, with 7 bases aligning to TRBD1. The CDR3 totals 13 residues. V was pared by 5 bases and J by 1 base, with 2 bases of the junction left unmatched. CDR1 is PRHDT, CDR2 FYEKMQ, per germline (reference sequence). In DNA form, the CDR3 reads TGTGCCAGCAGCCTACAGGGGTCCTACGAGCAGTACTTC. Translation: CASSLQGSYEQYF.

This chain uses TRBV21-1 with TRBJ1-5. TRBV21-1 is given as a pseudogene. CDR3 length: 15 residues. The CDR3 region is CASTDAPSSNQPQHF. The CDR3 DNA sequence: TGTGCCAGCACCGACGCCCCATCTAGCAATCAGCCCCAGCATTTT.

The chain links TRBV28 to TRBJ2-1; 9 nucleotides match TRBD2. V shed 3 bases and J 5 bases; nucleotides not matched to a gene: 5. This CDR3 comprises 15 residues. From germline, CDR1 is MDHEN and CDR2 SYDVKM. The CDR3: CASSFASGNHNEQFF. CDR3 bases: TGTGCCAGCAGTTTCGCTAGCGGGAACCACAATGAGCAGTTCTTC.

V usage is TRBV6-4 and J usage is TRBJ2-3, with TRBD2 matching over 10 bases. CDR3 size: 17 residues. From germline, CDR1 is MRHNA and CDR2 SNTAGT. V shed 6 bases, J shed 8 bases, and the junction held 17 bases outside the gene matches. DNA for the CDR3: TGTGCCAGCAGCAGGACTAGCGGCCAGGGGAGGCAGGGTACGCAGTATTTT. Translation: CASSRTSGQGRQGTQYF.

The V call is TRBV2, the J call TRBJ1-3; D may be TRBD1 (5 bases). The CDR3 has 16 amino acids. Trimming removed 2 bases from V and 0 bases from J, with 11 bases in between. CDR1 and CDR2 (germline): SNHLY, FYNNEI. CDR3 DNA: TGTGCCAGCAGTGAATCTCCAGGGAGCTCTGGAAACACCATATATTTT. It translates to CASSESPGSSGNTIYF.

V is TRBV6-5 and J is TRBJ2-3; 8 bases match TRBD2. With 6 bases clipped from V and 1 base from J, the junction kept 3 bases outside the gene matches. The CDR3 covers 14 residues. CDR1 and CDR2 from the germline V gene are MNHEY and SVGAGI. As DNA, the CDR3 is TGTGCCAGCAGCCGGGGGGGTCGCACAGATACGCAGTATTTT. Translation: CASSRGGRTDTQYF.

Comment on this clone: Distinct nucleotide sequences in the sample also encode this CDR3. This chain joins TRBV28 and TRBJ2-5, with D possibly being TRBD2 (5 bases). Trimming stripped 2 bases from V and 2 bases from J, with 9 bases between. In germline, CDR1 is MDHEN, CDR2 SYDVKM. The CDR3 extends over 14 amino acids. The CDR3 DNA is TGTGCCAGCAGTTTACGCTCGGGACAAGAGACCCAGTACTTC. Protein sequence: CASSLRSGQETQYF.

This clone was observed a single time. J is TRBJ2-3 and V is TRBV19; D is possibly TRBD1 or TRBD2 (5 bases each). There are 14 residues in the CDR3. V was clipped by 6 bases and J by 3 bases, with 13 bases between them. Germline values: CDR1 LNHDA, CDR2 SQIVND (reference sequence). CDR3 nucleotide sequence: TGTGCCAGTAGGACCGGGACGCTGACAGATACGCAGTATTTT. It translates to CASRTGTLTDTQYF.

The chain is built from TRBV24-1 and TRBJ2-1, with 7 nucleotides matching TRBD2. Germline CDR1 reads KGHDR; CDR2 reads SFDVKD. The CDR3 loop spans 12 amino acids. V trimming: 8 bases; J trimming: 10 bases; junction bases outside the gene matches: 7. The CDR3 region is CATTGRAGEQFF. DNA of the CDR3: TGTGCCACCACTGGGAGGGCGGGGGAGCAGTTCTTC.

This clone was picked up one time. The CDR3 DNA sequence: TGTGCCAGCAGCCTAACTACAACTAATGAAAAACTGTTTTTT. It encodes CASSLTTTNEKLFF. The genes are TRBV7-8 and TRBJ1-4; no clear D. Germline loops: CDR1 SGHVS, CDR2 FQNEAQ. This CDR3 has 14 residues. V was pared by 5 bases and J by 0 bases, with 7 bases between.

This clone came up a few times. This rearrangement joins TRBV7-2 to TRBJ2-2, with a possible D match to TRBD1 (6 bases). This CDR3 is 15 amino acids long. The V gene lost 1 base and the J gene lost 4 bases, with 10 bases spanning the gap. CDR1 is SGHTA, CDR2 FQGNSA, per germline. CDR3 region: CASSLVPGATGELFF. CDR3 bases: TGTGCCAGCAGCTTAGTTCCAGGGGCCACCGGGGAGCTGTTTTTT.

This clone was recorded once. The chain couples TRBV3-1 (or the pseudogene TRBV3-2) to TRBJ2-5, with unresolved D. V dropped 1 base and J dropped 0 bases, with 9 bases sitting between them. The CDR3 runs 15 residues. CDR1 is LGHDT and CDR2 is YNNKEL in the germline V gene (reference sequence). CDR3 nucleotide sequence: TGTGCCAGCAGCCAAGGAGATCTCTACCAAGAGACCCAGTACTTC. Translated: CASSQGDLYQETQYF.

As to this clone: The conserved final phenylalanine or tryptophan is absent from the CDR3, which likely points to a read error. This chain joins TRBV28 and TRBJ1-2; unclear D gene. Trimming took 6 bases from V and 2 from J, leaving 7 bases between them. CDR1 and CDR2 (germline): MDHEN, SYDVKM. CDR3 length: 12 residues. The CDR3 spells CASSPRNYGYTL. As DNA, the CDR3 is TGTGCCAGCAGCCCCCGGAACTATGGCTACACCCTC.

V and J are TRBV18 and TRBJ1-1; D is unresolved. Germline CDR1 reads KGHSH; CDR2 reads LQKENI. The CDR3 extends over 15 amino acids. V lost 3 bases, J lost 4 bases, and 15 bases lay in between. CDR3 in DNA: TGTGCCAGCTCACCCCTCGGGAATTGGGGCACTGAAGCTTTCTTT. Translating it yields CASSPLGNWGTEAFF.

The chain couples TRBV6-2 or TRBV6-3 to TRBJ2-7; 8 bases agree with TRBD1. Germline V gives CDR1 MNHEY, CDR2 SVGEGT. The CDR3 runs to 12 residues. Trimming cost V 5 bases and J 9 bases; bases outside gene matches: 6. The DNA for the CDR3 is TGTGCCAGCAGTCAGGACAGGGTACGGCAGTACTTC. Translation gives CASSQDRVRQYF.

V is TRBV7-2 and J is TRBJ1-5, with 7 bases aligning to TRBD1. V gave up 1 base and J gave up 2 bases; unmatched junction bases: 8. This CDR3 spans 17 amino acids. Germline assignment: CDR1 SGHTA and CDR2 FQGNSA. This CDR3 reads CASSLGVGGPGNQPQHF. The CDR3 DNA reads TGTGCCAGCAGCTTAGGGGTAGGGGGCCCTGGCAATCAGCCCCAGCATTTT.